This section outlines one T cell receptor beta chain sequence together with its context. Deletions cut 7 bases from V and 5 bases from J, with 14 bases between. Germline-derived CDR1 and CDR2 are SQVTM and ANQGSEA. This CDR3 has 12 amino acids. Time point meaning: blood 4 weeks post-SBRT, at nephrectomy. The treatment is: 15 Gy SBRT to primary tumor, nephrectomy 4 weeks later. The data stem from a study of radiation and T cells in renal cell carcinoma. Libraries were prepared by immunoSEQ multiplex PCR; TCRdb keeps only in-frame clonotypes and omits some of them. In the table there are roughly 160,000 clones, around 90% of which are singletons.

The rearrangement joins TRBV29-1 to TRBJ1-1; the D gene is possibly TRBD1 (6 bases). The receptor's source is a woman aged 45-59 years with renal cell carcinoma. The sample here was blood, taken from a patient whose treatment included radiotherapy and nephrectomy. DNA of the CDR3: TGCAGCGGAGGTGGGCAGGGGACTGAAGCTTTCTTT. Its protein is CSGGGQGTEAFF.